The rows below give T cell receptor beta chains drawn from one sample of a study of shared clonotypes between healthy human individuals. Sequencing was performed with immunoSEQ multiplex PCR; in TCRdb, only in-frame clones are kept and a portion is missing. The sample carries about 680,000 clones, about 90% recorded once. The sequenced sample was naive CD8+ T cells sorted from blood. These TCRs come from a man in his thirties or forties in good health. CDR3s include the opening cysteine and the closing phenylalanine or tryptophan. D genes are given only for firm matches. Clone size is shown for a subset of rows, as once, few, many or a class of expanded clone.

CDR3 protein,CDR3 DNA,CDR3 length,J gene,clone size,D gene,V gene
CASSPGPYEQYF,TGTGCCAGCTCTCCGGGGCCCTACGAGCAGTACTTC,12,TRBJ2-7,NA,NA,TRBV27
CATSSGRSYNEQFF,TGTGCCACCAGCAGCGGGAGGTCCTACAATGAGCAGTTCTTC,14,TRBJ2-1,once,TRBD2,TRBV15
CASSPSSQGSNEQFF,TGTGCCAGCAGCCCTTCTTCCCAGGGTTCCAATGAGCAGTTCTTC,15,TRBJ2-1,once,NA,TRBV9
CASSSDSRLLWTQYF,TGTGCCAGCAGTTCAGACTCCCGACTTTTATGGACCCAGTACTTC,15,TRBJ2-5,NA,NA,TRBV28
CASSEPSWGTGGGETQYF,TGTGCCAGCAGTGAACCCTCGTGGGGGACAGGGGGCGGTGAGACCCAGTACTTC,18,TRBJ2-5,once,TRBD1,TRBV6-1
CASTSGTSGRSEQYF,TGTGCCAGCACCTCAGGGACTAGCGGGAGATCCGAGCAGTACTTC,15,TRBJ2-7,NA,TRBD2,TRBV27
CASSQGMRISYEQYF,TGTGCCAGCAGCCAGGGGATGCGGATCAGCTACGAGCAGTACTTC,15,TRBJ2-7,once,NA,TRBV7-8
CASRVSGANVLTF,TGTGCCAGCAGGGTCTCTGGGGCCAACGTCCTGACTTTC,13,TRBJ2-6,NA,NA,TRBV5-6
CASSLPTSGITDTQYF,TGTGCCAGCAGTTTACCCACTAGCGGTATCACAGATACGCAGTATTTT,16,TRBJ2-3,NA,TRBD2,TRBV28
CASSLAAANTEAFF,TGTGCCAGCAGCTTAGCCGCAGCGAACACTGAAGCTTTCTTT,14,TRBJ1-1,few,NA,TRBV7-8
CASSFRGLGTGELFF,TGTGCCAGCAGTTTTAGGGGCCTGGGCACCGGGGAGCTGTTTTTT,15,TRBJ2-2,NA,NA,TRBV27